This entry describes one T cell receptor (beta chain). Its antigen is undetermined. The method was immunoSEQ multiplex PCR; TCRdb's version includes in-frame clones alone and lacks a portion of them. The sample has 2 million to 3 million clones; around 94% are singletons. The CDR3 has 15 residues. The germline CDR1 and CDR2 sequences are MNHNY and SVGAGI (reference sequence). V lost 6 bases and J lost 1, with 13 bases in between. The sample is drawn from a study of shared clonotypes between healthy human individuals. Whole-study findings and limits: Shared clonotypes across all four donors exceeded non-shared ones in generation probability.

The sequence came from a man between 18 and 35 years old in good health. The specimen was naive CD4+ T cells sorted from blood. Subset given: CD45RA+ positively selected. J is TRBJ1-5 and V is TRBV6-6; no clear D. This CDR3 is CASSRLTASNQPQHF. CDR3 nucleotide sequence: TGTGCCAGCAGCCGACTTACAGCGAGCAATCAGCCCCAGCATTTT.